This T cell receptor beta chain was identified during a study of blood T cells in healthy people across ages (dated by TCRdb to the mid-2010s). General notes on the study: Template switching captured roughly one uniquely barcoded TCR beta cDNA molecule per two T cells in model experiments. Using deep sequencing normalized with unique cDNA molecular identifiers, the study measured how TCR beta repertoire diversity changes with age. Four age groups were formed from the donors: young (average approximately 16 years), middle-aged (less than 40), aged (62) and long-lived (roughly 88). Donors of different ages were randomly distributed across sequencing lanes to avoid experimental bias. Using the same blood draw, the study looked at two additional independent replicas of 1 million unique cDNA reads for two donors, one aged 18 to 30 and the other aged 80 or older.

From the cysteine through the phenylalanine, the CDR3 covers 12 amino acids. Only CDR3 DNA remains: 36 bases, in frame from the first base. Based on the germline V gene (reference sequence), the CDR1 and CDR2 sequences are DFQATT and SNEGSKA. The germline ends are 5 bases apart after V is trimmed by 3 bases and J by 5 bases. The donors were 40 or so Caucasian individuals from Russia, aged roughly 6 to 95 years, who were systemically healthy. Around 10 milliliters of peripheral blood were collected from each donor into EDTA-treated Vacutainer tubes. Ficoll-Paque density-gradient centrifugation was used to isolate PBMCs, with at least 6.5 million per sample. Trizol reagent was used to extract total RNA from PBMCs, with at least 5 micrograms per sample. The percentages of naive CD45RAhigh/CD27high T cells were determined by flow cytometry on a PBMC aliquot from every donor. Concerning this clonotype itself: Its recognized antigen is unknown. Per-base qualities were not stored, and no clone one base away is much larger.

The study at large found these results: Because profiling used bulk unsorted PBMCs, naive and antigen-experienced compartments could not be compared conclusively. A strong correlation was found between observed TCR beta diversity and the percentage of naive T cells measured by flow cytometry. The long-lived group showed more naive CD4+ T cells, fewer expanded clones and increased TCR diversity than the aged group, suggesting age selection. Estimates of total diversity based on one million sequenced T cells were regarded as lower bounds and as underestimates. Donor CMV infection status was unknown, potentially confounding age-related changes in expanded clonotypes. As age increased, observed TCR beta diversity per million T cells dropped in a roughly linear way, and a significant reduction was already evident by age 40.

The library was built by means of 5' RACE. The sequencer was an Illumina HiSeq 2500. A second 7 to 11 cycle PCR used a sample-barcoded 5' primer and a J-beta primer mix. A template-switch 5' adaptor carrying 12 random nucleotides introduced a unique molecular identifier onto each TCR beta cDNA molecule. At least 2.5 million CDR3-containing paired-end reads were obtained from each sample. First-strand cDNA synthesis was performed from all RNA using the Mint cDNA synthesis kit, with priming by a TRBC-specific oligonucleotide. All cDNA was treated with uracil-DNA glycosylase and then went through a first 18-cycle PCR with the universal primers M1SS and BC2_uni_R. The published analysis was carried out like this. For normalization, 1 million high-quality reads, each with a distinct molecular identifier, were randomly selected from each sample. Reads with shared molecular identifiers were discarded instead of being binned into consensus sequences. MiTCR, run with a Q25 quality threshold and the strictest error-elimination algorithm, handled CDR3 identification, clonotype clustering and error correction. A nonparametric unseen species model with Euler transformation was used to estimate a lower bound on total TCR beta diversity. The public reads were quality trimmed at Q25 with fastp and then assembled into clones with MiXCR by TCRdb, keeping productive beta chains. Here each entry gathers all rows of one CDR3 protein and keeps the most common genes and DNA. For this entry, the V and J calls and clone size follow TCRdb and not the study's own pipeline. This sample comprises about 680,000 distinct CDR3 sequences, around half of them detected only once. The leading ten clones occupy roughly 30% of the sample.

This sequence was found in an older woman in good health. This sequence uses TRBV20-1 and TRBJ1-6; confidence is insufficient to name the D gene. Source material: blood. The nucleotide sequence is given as TGCAGTGCTAGCGGGCATAATTCACCCCTCCACTTT. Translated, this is CSASGHNSPLHF.